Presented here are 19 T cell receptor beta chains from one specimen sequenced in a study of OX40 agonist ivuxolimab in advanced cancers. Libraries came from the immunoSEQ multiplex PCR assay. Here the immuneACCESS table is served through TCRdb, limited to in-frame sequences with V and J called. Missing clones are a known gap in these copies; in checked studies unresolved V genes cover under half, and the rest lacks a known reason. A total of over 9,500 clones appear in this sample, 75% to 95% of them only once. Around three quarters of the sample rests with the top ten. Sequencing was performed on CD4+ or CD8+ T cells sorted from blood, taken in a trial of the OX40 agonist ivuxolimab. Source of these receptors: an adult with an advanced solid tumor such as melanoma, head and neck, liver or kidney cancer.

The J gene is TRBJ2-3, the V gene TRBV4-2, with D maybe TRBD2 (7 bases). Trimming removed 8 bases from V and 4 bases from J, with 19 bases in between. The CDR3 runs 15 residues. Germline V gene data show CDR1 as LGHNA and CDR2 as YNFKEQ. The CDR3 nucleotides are TGTGCCAGCGCCGCGGGGGCTCAAGGGGCAGATACGCAGTATTTT. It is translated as CASAAGAQGADTQYF.

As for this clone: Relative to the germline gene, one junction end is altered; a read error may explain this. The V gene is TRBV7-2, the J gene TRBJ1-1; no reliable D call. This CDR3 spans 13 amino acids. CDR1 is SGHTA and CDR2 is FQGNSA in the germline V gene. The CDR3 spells CASSQDRSTEAFF. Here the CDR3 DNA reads TGCGCCAGCAGCCAAGATCGATCTACTGAAGCTTTCTTT.

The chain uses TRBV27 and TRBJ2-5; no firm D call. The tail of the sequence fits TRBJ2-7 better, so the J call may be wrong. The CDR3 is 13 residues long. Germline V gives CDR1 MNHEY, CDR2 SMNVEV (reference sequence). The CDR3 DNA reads TGTGCCAGCAGTTTAGGGCAGACCTACGAGCAGTACTTC. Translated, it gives CASSLGQTYEQYF.

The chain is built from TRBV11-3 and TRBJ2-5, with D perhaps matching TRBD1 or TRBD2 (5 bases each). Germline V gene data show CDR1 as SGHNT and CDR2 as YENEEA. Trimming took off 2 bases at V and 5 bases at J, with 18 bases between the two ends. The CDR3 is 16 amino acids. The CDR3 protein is CASSLLMSGTDETQYF. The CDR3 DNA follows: TGTGCCAGCAGCTTATTGATGTCCGGGACGGACGAGACCCAGTACTTC.

The CDR3 coding sequence is TGTGCCAGCAGCGTAGCCAGGGGACAGGGTCTTGAGACCCAGTACTTC. Its translation is CASSVARGQGLETQYF. The chain uses TRBV9 and TRBJ2-5; 9 bases line up with TRBD1. There are 16 residues in the CDR3. V lost 0 bases and J lost 5; bases outside the gene matches: 8. Germline V gives CDR1 SGDLS, CDR2 YYNGEE. Using reference TRBV9 and TRBJ2-5 for the parts outside the CDR3, the full variable domain is DSGVTQTPKHLITATGQRVTLRCSPRSGDLSVYWYQQSLDQGLQFLIQYYNGEERAKGNILERFSAQQFPDLHSELNLSSLELGDSALYFCASSVARGQGLETQYFGPGTRLLVL.

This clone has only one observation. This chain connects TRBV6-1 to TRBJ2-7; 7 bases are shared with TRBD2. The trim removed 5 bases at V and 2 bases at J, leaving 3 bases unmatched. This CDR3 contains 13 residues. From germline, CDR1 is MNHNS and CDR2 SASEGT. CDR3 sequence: CASSKGTTYEQYF. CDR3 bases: TGTGCCAGCAGTAAGGGGACTACCTACGAGCAGTACTTC.

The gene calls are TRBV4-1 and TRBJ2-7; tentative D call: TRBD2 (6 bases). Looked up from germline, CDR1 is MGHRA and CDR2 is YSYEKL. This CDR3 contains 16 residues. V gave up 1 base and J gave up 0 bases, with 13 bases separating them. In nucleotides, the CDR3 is TGCGCCAGCAGCCAAGTGCTGGGGAGGAGCTCCTACGAGCAGTACTTC. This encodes CASSQVLGRSSYEQYF.

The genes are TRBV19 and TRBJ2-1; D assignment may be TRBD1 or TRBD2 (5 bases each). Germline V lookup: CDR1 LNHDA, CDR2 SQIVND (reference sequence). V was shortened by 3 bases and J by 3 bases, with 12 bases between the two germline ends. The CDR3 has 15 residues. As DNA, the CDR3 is TGTGCCAGTAGTATGAACCCGGGACGCTACAATGAGCAGTTCTTC. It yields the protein CASSMNPGRYNEQFF.

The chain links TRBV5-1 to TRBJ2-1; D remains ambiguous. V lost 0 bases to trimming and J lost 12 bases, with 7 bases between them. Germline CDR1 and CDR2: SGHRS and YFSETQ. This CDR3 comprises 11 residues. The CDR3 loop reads CASSLGLLQFF. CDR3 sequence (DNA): TGCGCCAGCAGCTTGGGACTTCTGCAGTTCTTC.

Here the CDR3 DNA reads TGTGCCAGCAGTGAAGCGCGGGACAGGGTATTCTACGAGCAGTACTTC. This codes for CASSEARDRVFYEQYF. This chain links TRBV6-1 with TRBJ2-7, with 9 nucleotides matching TRBD1. Germline CDR1 is MNHNS and CDR2 is SASEGT. The J segment lost 3 bases and the V segment lost 0 bases, leaving 6 bases of the junction unmatched. This CDR3 contains 16 residues.

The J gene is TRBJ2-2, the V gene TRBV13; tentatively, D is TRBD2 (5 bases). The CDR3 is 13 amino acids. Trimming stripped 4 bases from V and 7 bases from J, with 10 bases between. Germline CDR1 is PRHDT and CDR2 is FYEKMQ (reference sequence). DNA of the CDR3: TGTGCCAGCAGCTCCGGGATCTTCGGGGAGCTGTTTTTT. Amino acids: CASSSGIFGELFF.

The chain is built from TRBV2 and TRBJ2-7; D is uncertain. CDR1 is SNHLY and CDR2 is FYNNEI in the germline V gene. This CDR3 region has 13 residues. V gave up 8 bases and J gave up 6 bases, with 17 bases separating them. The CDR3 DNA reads TGTGCCAGCGAAGGGCTAGGAAACGGCGAGCAGTACTTC. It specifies CASEGLGNGEQYF.

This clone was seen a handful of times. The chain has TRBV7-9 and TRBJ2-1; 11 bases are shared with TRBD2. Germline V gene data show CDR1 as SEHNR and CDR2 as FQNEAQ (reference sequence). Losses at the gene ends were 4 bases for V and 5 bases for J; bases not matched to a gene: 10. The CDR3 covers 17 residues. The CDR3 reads CASSSQLAGGRDNEQFF. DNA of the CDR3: TGTGCCAGCAGCTCCCAGTTAGCGGGAGGGCGGGACAATGAGCAGTTCTTC.

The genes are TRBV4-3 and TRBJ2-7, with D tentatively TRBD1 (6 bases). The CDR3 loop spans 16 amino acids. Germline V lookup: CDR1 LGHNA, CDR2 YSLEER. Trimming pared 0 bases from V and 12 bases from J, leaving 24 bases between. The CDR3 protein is CASSQDRSGRGVVRYF. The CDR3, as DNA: TGCGCCAGCAGCCAAGATCGATCGGGCAGGGGTGTAGTGAGGTACTTC.

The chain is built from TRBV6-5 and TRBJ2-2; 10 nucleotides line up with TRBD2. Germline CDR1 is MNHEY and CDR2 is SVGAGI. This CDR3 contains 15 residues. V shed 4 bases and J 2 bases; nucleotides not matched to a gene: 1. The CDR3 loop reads CASSSSGGNTGELFF. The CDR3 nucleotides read TGTGCCAGCAGTTCTAGCGGGGGAAACACCGGGGAGCTGTTTTTT.

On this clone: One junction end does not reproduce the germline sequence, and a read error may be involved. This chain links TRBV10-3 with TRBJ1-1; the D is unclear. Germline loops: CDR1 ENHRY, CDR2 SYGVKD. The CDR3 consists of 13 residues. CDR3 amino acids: CASSYSMNTEAFF. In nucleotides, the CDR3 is TGTGCCAGCAGTTACTCGATGAACACTGAAGCTTTCTTT.

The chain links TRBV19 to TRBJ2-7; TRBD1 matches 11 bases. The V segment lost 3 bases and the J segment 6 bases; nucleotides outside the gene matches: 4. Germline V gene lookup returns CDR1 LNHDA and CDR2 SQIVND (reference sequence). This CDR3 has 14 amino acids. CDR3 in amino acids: CASSIGQGAGEQYF. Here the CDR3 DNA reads TGTGCCAGTAGTATCGGACAGGGGGCTGGCGAGCAGTACTTC.

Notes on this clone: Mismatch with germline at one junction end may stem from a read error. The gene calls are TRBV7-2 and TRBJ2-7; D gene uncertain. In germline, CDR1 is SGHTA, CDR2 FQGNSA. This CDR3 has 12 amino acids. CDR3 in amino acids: CASSQVPQEQYF. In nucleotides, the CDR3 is TGCGCCAGCAGCCAAGTGCCGCAAGAGCAGTACTTC. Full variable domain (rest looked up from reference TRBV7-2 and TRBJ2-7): GAGVSQSPSNKVTEKGKDVELRCDPISGHTALYWYRQSLGQGLEFLIYFQGNSAPDKSGLPSDRFSAERTGGSVSTLTIQRTQQEDSAVYLCASSQVPQEQYFGPGTRLTVT.

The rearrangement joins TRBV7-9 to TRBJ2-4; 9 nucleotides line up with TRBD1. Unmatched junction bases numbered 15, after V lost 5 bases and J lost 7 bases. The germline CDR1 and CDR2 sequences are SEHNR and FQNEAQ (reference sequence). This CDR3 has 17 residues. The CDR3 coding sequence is TGTGCCAGCAGCCCACCCGTGGGGACAGGGTATTGGAACATTCAGTACTTC. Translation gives CASSPPVGTGYWNIQYF.